The clone carrying this TCR beta chain has only a few counts. Its antigen is not identified. The data stem from a study of T cells in Graves' hyperthyroidism and ophthalmopathy. Notes on the study in general: Blood shared most expanded thyroid clonotypes above 0.001. With a median lead of roughly 6.8 months before onset, the model predicted ophthalmopathy. Ophthalmopathy was distinguished from stable hyperthyroidism by 13 V-J signatures.

Germline CDR1 reads SEHNR; CDR2 reads FQNEAQ (reference sequence). The CDR3 contains 16 residues. V dropped 2 bases and J dropped 2; count of bases not matched to a gene: 6. Authors of the study amplified TCR beta CDR3 regions from RNA transcripts. In the first-round RT-PCR of the TCR CDR3, the HTBI primer set was used. TCRdb itself ran the multiplex PCR reads through MiXCR, one entry per CDR3 protein. The sample has approximately 350,000 distinct CDR3 sequences; around 15% are singletons. The chain links TRBV7-9 to TRBJ1-1; 9 nucleotides align to TRBD1. The receptor comes from a woman aged 55-70 years with Graves' ophthalmopathy. Sequences were obtained from blood. DNA for the CDR3: TGTGCCAGCAGCTTAACCGGGACAGGGCCAAACACTGAAGCTTTCTTT. It encodes CASSLTGTGPNTEAFF. The full variable domain, with the rest looked up from reference TRBV7-9 and TRBJ1-1, is DTGVSQNPRHKITKRGQNVTFRCDPISEHNRLYWYRQTLGQGPEFLTYFQNEAQLEKSRLLSDRFSAERPKGSFSTLEIQRTEQGDSAMYLCASSLTGTGPNTEAFFGQGTRLTVV.